A selection of T cell receptor beta chains follows, all from one sample in a study of shared clonotypes between healthy human individuals. Measured with immunoSEQ multiplex PCR; TCRdb has only the in-frame clones, and not every one. The table shows 850,000 to 1,100,000 clones, with approximately 75% occurring only once. Sample: memory CD4+ T cells from PBMCs. The source is a man aged 18 to 29 in good health. Some clones in this sample may be carry-over from other donors' samples. Both conserved end residues are part of each CDR3. The D gene is left open where the match is weak. Rows may omit the clone size; those that give it use once, few, many or a size class.

D	size	V	J	length	CDR3	DNA
NA	few	TRBV7-3	TRBJ2-1	14	CASRTTERSNEQFF	TGTGCCAGCAGGACGACAGAAAGAAGCAATGAGCAGTTCTTC
NA	NA	TRBV18	TRBJ2-7	12	CASSSGSGEQYF	TGTGCCAGTTCCTCAGGTAGCGGCGAGCAGTACTTC
NA	NA	TRBV6-5	TRBJ1-1	10	CASAETEAFF	TGTGCCAGCGCAGAAACTGAAGCTTTCTTT
TRBD1	NA	TRBV5-1	TRBJ1-1	15	CASSQTGEVATEAFF	TGCGCCAGCAGCCAAACAGGGGAAGTTGCCACTGAAGCTTTCTTT
NA	NA	TRBV18	TRBJ2-1	16	CASSPSAASSYNEQFF	TGTGCCAGCTCACCATCGGCAGCGAGCTCCTACAATGAGCAGTTCTTC
TRBD2	NA	TRBV30	TRBJ2-3	13	CATQWTSSGIEYF	TGTGCCACCCAATGGACTAGCAGTGGAATTGAGTATTTT
NA	few	TRBV28	TRBJ1-1	14	CASSFSTSVPEAFF	TGTGCCAGCAGTTTCTCAACTTCGGTACCTGAAGCTTTCTTT
NA	NA	TRBV2	TRBJ1-5	13	CASMLKWGQPQHF	TGTGCCAGCATGTTGAAGTGGGGTCAGCCCCAGCATTTT
NA	NA	TRBV6-5	TRBJ2-1	14	CASSYSNSLNEQFF	TGTGCCAGCAGTTACTCGAACAGCTTGAATGAGCAGTTCTTC
NA	NA	TRBV4-1	TRBJ2-3	14	CASSQVPAQDTQYF	TGCGCCAGCAGCCAAGTACCAGCCCAAGATACGCAGTATTTT
NA	once	TRBV6-1	TRBJ1-2	12	CASNRRSHGYTF	TGTGCCAGCAACCGACGGTCTCATGGCTACACCTTC
NA	NA	TRBV5-1	TRBJ2-5	14	CASSLGGVQETQYF	TGCGCCAGCAGCTTGGGGGGGGTCCAAGAGACCCAGTACTTC
NA	NA	TRBV5-1	TRBJ2-5	13	CASSLGIQETQYF	TGCGCCAGCAGCTTGGGCATACAAGAGACCCAGTACTTC
NA	NA	TRBV7-2	TRBJ2-1	14	CASSLAPGYNEQFF	TGTGCCAGCAGCTTAGCTCCCGGGTACAATGAGCAGTTCTTC
TRBD1	NA	TRBV11-2	TRBJ2-7	13	CASSSRQGYEQYF	TGTGCCAGCAGCTCAAGACAGGGTTACGAGCAGTACTTC
TRBD2	NA	TRBV28	TRBJ2-2	17	CAIRTSGSVGRTGELFF	TGTGCCATCCGGACTAGCGGGAGTGTTGGGAGAACTGGGGAGCTGTTTTTT
TRBD2	few	TRBV5-1	TRBJ2-3	16	CASSLPSGLSTDTQYF	TGCGCCAGCAGCTTGCCTAGCGGACTAAGCACAGATACGCAGTATTTT
TRBD2	once	TRBV6-6	TRBJ2-7	12	CASSYFSSGTYF	TGTGCCAGCAGTTACTTTTCTAGCGGCACCTACTTC
NA	NA	TRBV6-6	TRBJ1-2	13	CASSSGGDYGYTF	TGTGCCAGCAGTTCTGGGGGCGACTATGGCTACACCTTC
NA	NA	TRBV29-1	TRBJ1-3	15	CSVEDLGSSGNTIYF	TGCAGCGTTGAAGATTTGGGTAGCTCTGGAAACACCATATATTTT
NA	NA	TRBV11-2	TRBJ2-5	14	CASSLGMVQETQYF	TGTGCCAGCAGCTTAGGCATGGTCCAAGAGACCCAGTACTTC
NA	NA	TRBV28	TRBJ1-5	11	CASSVNQPQHF	TGTGCCAGCAGTGTCAATCAGCCCCAGCATTTT
NA	NA	TRBV7-2	TRBJ2-2	16	CASSTQGRVNTGELFF	TGTGCCAGCAGCACGCAGGGTAGGGTAAACACCGGGGAGCTGTTTTTT
NA	few	TRBV11-3	TRBJ2-2	16	CASSSLSGKSTGELFF	TGTGCCAGCAGCTCACTCAGCGGCAAGAGCACCGGGGAGCTGTTTTTT
TRBD1	NA	TRBV6-4	TRBJ1-2	13	CASSKTGVDGYTF	TGTGCCAGCAGTAAGACAGGGGTCGATGGCTACACCTTC
NA	NA	TRBV5-1	TRBJ2-5	15	CASSLAGRAVETQYF	TGCGCCAGCAGCTTGGCCGGTAGGGCTGTCGAGACCCAGTACTTC
TRBD1	NA	TRBV5-1	TRBJ1-1	14	CASTGGRMNTEAFF	TGCGCCAGTACAGGGGGTAGGATGAACACTGAAGCTTTCTTT
NA	NA	TRBV29-1	TRBJ1-1	13	CSVETGVHTEAFF	TGCAGCGTTGAAACCGGGGTTCACACTGAAGCTTTCTTT
TRBD2	NA	TRBV5-4	TRBJ2-1	16	CASSWGGTSGYNEQFF	TGTGCCAGCAGCTGGGGCGGGACTAGCGGCTACAATGAGCAGTTCTTC
TRBD2	NA	TRBV7-9	TRBJ2-5	17	CASSTGTSGQGAETQYF	TGTGCCAGCAGCACCGGGACTAGCGGACAAGGGGCAGAGACCCAGTACTTC
NA	NA	TRBV2	TRBJ2-2	14	CASRGLVNTGELFF	TGTGCCAGCAGGGGTTTAGTAAACACCGGGGAGCTGTTTTTT
NA	NA	TRBV7-9	TRBJ2-2	14	CASSLGDRPGELFF	TGTGCCAGCAGCTTAGGGGACCGGCCCGGGGAGCTGTTTTTT
NA	NA	TRBV27	TRBJ2-5	13	CASSLSGRETQYF	TGTGCCAGCAGTTTATCAGGGCGAGAGACCCAGTACTTC